Listed below are T cell receptor beta chains from one sample, sequenced in a study of cytomegalovirus exposure and HLA in healthy donors. The table came from immunoSEQ multiplex PCR; TCRdb's copy has only in-frame clones and leaves some out. Here the sample spans roughly 310,000 clones, roughly 88% being singletons. Sequencing used PBMCs. The source is a man in his thirties or forties in good health and CMV-seronegative. Both conserved end residues are part of each CDR3. The D gene is left open where the match is weak.

v_call: TRBV7-2
j_call: TRBJ2-7
d_call: .
cdr3_aa: CASSLERQYYEQYF

v_call: TRBV19
j_call: TRBJ2-2
d_call: TRBD1
cdr3_aa: CASRNRGANTGELFF

v_call: TRBV5-1
j_call: TRBJ1-2
d_call: .
cdr3_aa: CASSYSGDRTYGYTF

v_call: TRBV5-1
j_call: TRBJ2-7
d_call: TRBD2
cdr3_aa: CASSPGTRSSHEQYF

v_call: TRBV5-1
j_call: TRBJ2-1
d_call: TRBD2
cdr3_aa: CASSLYLAGTEQFF

v_call: TRBV7-2
j_call: TRBJ2-4
d_call: .
cdr3_aa: CASSLGPREENIQYF

v_call: TRBV9
j_call: TRBJ1-1
d_call: .
cdr3_aa: CASSVDSGRGTEAFF

v_call: TRBV10-3
j_call: TRBJ2-1
d_call: TRBD1
cdr3_aa: CAISDLFPGTGARNEQFF

v_call: TRBV4-1
j_call: TRBJ2-1
d_call: .
cdr3_aa: CASSQDRRETYNEQFF

v_call: TRBV19
j_call: TRBJ2-7
d_call: .
cdr3_aa: CASMKAGSYEQYF

v_call: TRBV5-1
j_call: TRBJ2-7
d_call: TRBD1
cdr3_aa: CASSVAGQGHDEQYF

v_call: TRBV29-1
j_call: TRBJ1-2
d_call: .
cdr3_aa: CSVGIEAYGYTF

v_call: TRBV19
j_call: TRBJ1-4
d_call: TRBD1
cdr3_aa: CASRRTGTNEKLFF

v_call: TRBV13
j_call: TRBJ1-6
d_call: TRBD1
cdr3_aa: CASSLRDRGLSPLHF

v_call: TRBV4-1
j_call: TRBJ1-1
d_call: TRBD1
cdr3_aa: CASSLQGRWGTEAFF

v_call: TRBV7-9
j_call: TRBJ1-4
d_call: .
cdr3_aa: CASSPSGGAAEKLFF

v_call: TRBV19
j_call: TRBJ1-1
d_call: TRBD1
cdr3_aa: CASRDRGTEAFF

v_call: TRBV2
j_call: TRBJ1-2
d_call: .
cdr3_aa: CASSEGSGSPLPGGYTF

v_call: TRBV4-3
j_call: TRBJ2-3
d_call: .
cdr3_aa: CASSQERADTDTQYF

v_call: TRBV27
j_call: TRBJ1-1
d_call: TRBD1
cdr3_aa: CASSFQPGQGAQNTEAFF

v_call: TRBV15
j_call: TRBJ1-5
d_call: TRBD1
cdr3_aa: CATSRETGGWNQPQHF

v_call: TRBV19
j_call: TRBJ2-7
d_call: TRBD1
cdr3_aa: CASSNMGQGYHEQYF